This entry features one T cell receptor beta chain sequence. What it recognizes is unknown. This entry is derived from a study of T-cell reconstitution after alpha-beta-depleted transplantation in children. The study, taken as a whole, reports: The origin of alpha-beta T cells about two months after transplant was reportedly several hundred expanded graft clones.

Unique molecular identifiers tagged the TCRbeta library. TCRdb recomputed calls from the PCR reads with MiXCR, one row per CDR3 protein. The data hold around 960,000 distinct CDR3 sequences, with 25% to 30% observed a single time. The V end lost 2 bases, the J end lost 5 bases, and 7 bases lay between the germline ends. Germline values: CDR1 SGHTA, CDR2 FQGTGA. The CDR3 loop spans 13 amino acids. The specimen was PBMCs, mostly from graft donor cells, collected 360 days after TCRalphabeta/CD19-depleted stem cell transplant. V is TRBV7-3 and J is TRBJ2-1, with no clear D. The source of this sequence is a boy less than two years old who had a stem cell transplant for SCID, so the T cells may come from the graft donor. The CDR3 bases are TGTGCCAGCAGCTTACTACCTAACAATGAGCAGTTCTTC. Translated, it gives CASSLLPNNEQFF.